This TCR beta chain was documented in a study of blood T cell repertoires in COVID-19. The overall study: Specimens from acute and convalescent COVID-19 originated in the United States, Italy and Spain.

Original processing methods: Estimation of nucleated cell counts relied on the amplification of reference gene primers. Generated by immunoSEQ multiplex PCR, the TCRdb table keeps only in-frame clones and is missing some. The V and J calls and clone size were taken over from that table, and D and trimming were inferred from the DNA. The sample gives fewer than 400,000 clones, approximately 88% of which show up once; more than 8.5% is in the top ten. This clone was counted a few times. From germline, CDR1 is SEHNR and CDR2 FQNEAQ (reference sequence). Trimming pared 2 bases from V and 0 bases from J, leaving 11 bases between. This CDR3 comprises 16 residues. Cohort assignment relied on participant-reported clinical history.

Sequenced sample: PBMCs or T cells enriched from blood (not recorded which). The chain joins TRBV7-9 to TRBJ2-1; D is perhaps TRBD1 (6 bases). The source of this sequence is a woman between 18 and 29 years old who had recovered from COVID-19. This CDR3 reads CASSLTQGYSYNEQFF. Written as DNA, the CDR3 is TGTGCCAGCAGCTTAACACAGGGTTACTCCTACAATGAGCAGTTCTTC.